Listed below are T cell receptor beta chains from one sample, sequenced in a study of T-cell reconstitution after alpha-beta-depleted transplantation in children. TCRdb re-derived calls from the PCR reads in MiXCR, one entry per CDR3 protein. The sample comprises approximately 490,000 distinct CDR3 sequences, over 9.5% of which are singletons, and just over 2% rests with the top ten. The sequencing here drew on PBMCs, taken before TCRalphabeta/CD19-depleted stem cell transplant. Source of these receptors: a child aged 2-15 years with inherited bone marrow failure, due to receive a stem cell transplant. CDR3s include the opening cysteine and the closing phenylalanine or tryptophan. The order of the fields is J gene, V gene, D gene, clone size, CDR3 protein, CDR3 DNA. A D gene is named only where the DNA matches it firmly. Expanded clones are given a class, and other clones once, few, many or no size at all.

TRBJ2-5,TRBV7-9,TRBD1,many,CASSGPGQGVRVETQYF,TGTGCCAGCAGCGGACCGGGACAGGGGGTCCGGGTTGAGACCCAGTACTTC
TRBJ2-3,TRBV7-2,TRBD2,many,CASRLAGGGADTQYF,TGTGCCAGCAGGCTAGCGGGAGGGGGGGCAGATACGCAGTATTTT
TRBJ1-2,TRBV29-1,.,many,CSVRQTDSYGYTF,TGCAGCGTTAGACAGACAGACTCCTATGGCTACACCTTC
TRBJ2-7,TRBV10-2,TRBD2,few,CASRWGGAGFYEQYF,TGCGCCAGTAGGTGGGGGGGAGCAGGATTTTACGAGCAGTACTTC
TRBJ2-2,TRBV28,TRBD2,many,CASSVAGEGSGELFF,TGTGCCAGCAGCGTAGCGGGAGAGGGGTCCGGGGAGCTGTTTTTT
TRBJ2-6,TRBV7-2,.,.,CASSLSVGAGANVLTF,TGTGCCAGCAGCTTATCGGTGGGAGCTGGGGCCAACGTCCTGACTTTC
TRBJ2-7,TRBV6-2/TRBV6-3,.,many,CASIPNSPVGEQYF,TGTGCCAGCATTCCGAACAGCCCCGTCGGAGAGCAGTACTTC
TRBJ2-3,TRBV12-3/TRBV12-4,.,.,CATAGITTDTQYF,TGTGCCACGGCCGGGATCACCACAGATACGCAGTATTTT
TRBJ1-6,TRBV6-1,.,many,CASTQGGSPLHF,TGTGCCAGCACGCAGGGCGGTTCACCCCTCCACTTT
TRBJ2-3,TRBV5-5,.,many,CASSLTQGLADTQYF,TGTGCCAGCAGCTTGACCCAGGGGCTCGCAGATACGCAGTATTTT
TRBJ2-1,TRBV24-1,TRBD2,many,CATSDVRGGYYNEQFF,TGTGCCACCAGTGATGTCCGGGGGGGGTACTACAATGAGCAGTTCTTC
TRBJ2-6,TRBV11-1,TRBD2,.,CASSDGLADYSGANVLTF,TGTGCCAGCAGCGACGGCCTAGCGGACTACTCTGGGGCCAACGTCCTGACTTTC
TRBJ2-7,TRBV20-1,.,many,CSARDWEPNYEQYF,TGCAGTGCTAGAGATTGGGAGCCGAATTACGAGCAGTACTTC
TRBJ1-5,TRBV20-1,TRBD1,many,CSASGQGDGNQPQHF,TGCAGTGCTAGTGGACAGGGGGACGGCAATCAGCCCCAGCATTTT
TRBJ2-2,TRBV6-5,TRBD2,.,CASSWRGGLAAYTGELFF,TGTGCCAGCAGTTGGAGGGGAGGCCTAGCGGCATACACCGGGGAGCTGTTTTTT
TRBJ2-3,TRBV19,TRBD2,many,CASSILGSGVTDTQYF,TGTGCCAGTAGTATCTTGGGTAGCGGGGTCACAGATACGCAGTATTTT
TRBJ1-1,TRBV24-1,TRBD1,.,CATSAGGLPLNTEAFF,TGTGCCACCTCAGCAGGGGGCCTACCTCTGAACACTGAAGCTTTCTTT
TRBJ2-2,TRBV6-2/TRBV6-3,.,.,CAPTGELFF,TGTGCCCCCACCGGGGAGCTGTTTTTT
TRBJ2-7,TRBV7-9,.,many,CASSLAHLYEQYF,TGTGCCAGCAGCTTAGCGCATCTTTACGAGCAGTACTTC
TRBJ2-3,TRBV4-3,TRBD2,.,CASSYQLLAGDTDTQYF,TGCGCCAGCAGCTACCAATTACTAGCGGGAGACACAGATACGCAGTATTTT
TRBJ2-2,TRBV4-3,TRBD2,many,CASSPGLAGGPTGELFF,TGCGCCAGCAGCCCGGGACTAGCGGGAGGGCCTACCGGGGAGCTGTTTTTT
TRBJ2-1,TRBV5-1,TRBD1,few,CASSKDRDRGYNEQFF,TGCGCCAGCAGCAAAGACAGGGATAGGGGCTACAATGAGCAGTTCTTC
TRBJ1-5,TRBV6-1,.,many,CASSPRITGSNQPQHF,TGTGCCAGCAGCCCCCGCATCACGGGATCCAATCAGCCCCAGCATTTT
TRBJ2-7,TRBV4-1,TRBD1,few,CASSQFGRDSSYEQYF,TGCGCCAGCAGCCAATTTGGACGGGACAGCTCCTACGAGCAGTACTTC
TRBJ2-7,TRBV12-3/TRBV12-4,.,many,CASGRDEAYEQYF,TGTGCCAGTGGCCGGGACGAAGCCTACGAGCAGTACTTC
TRBJ1-1,TRBV4-3,.,few,CASSPYQGSSTEAFF,TGCGCCAGCAGCCCCTATCAGGGCAGCAGCACTGAAGCTTTCTTT
TRBJ2-5,TRBV27,.,many,CASSTSGETQYF,TGTGCCAGCAGTACCTCGGGGGAGACCCAGTACTTC
TRBJ2-7,TRBV10-2,TRBD2,many,CASRTPSGRVFEQYF,TGCGCCAGCAGAACGCCTAGCGGGAGAGTCTTCGAGCAGTACTTC
TRBJ2-1,TRBV5-1,.,many,CASLGDWARMGNEQFF,TGCGCCAGCTTGGGGGATTGGGCCCGGATGGGGAATGAGCAGTTCTTC
TRBJ2-3,TRBV5-4,TRBD2,many,CASSLGAGDSTDTQYF,TGTGCCAGCAGCTTGGGAGCGGGGGACAGCACAGATACGCAGTATTTT